What follows are 20 T cell receptor beta chains derived from one specimen sequenced in a study of blood T cell repertoires in COVID-19. The data were produced by immunoSEQ multiplex PCR, yet TCRdb's version contains in-frame clones alone and is incomplete. Of roughly 150,000 clones listed, about 92% are singletons. The sequencing sample was made of peripheral blood. The receptor source for this set is a man in his fifties or sixties with active or convalescent COVID-19.

The chain carries TRBV5-1 and TRBJ2-1; possible D gene TRBD1, 6 bases. Trimming removed 1 base from V and 0 bases from J, with 11 bases in between. The germline V gene encodes CDR1 SGHRS and CDR2 YFSETQ. The CDR3 is 16 amino acids. The DNA for the CDR3 is TGCGCCAGCAGCTTGTCAACAGGGAGCTCCTACAATGAGCAGTTCTTC. Its translation: CASSLSTGSSYNEQFF.

The chain joins TRBV10-2 to TRBJ1-1; 7 nucleotides align to TRBD1. Germline CDR1 is WSHSY and CDR2 is SAAADI. The CDR3 is 15 amino acids. Trimming took 3 bases from V and 12 from J; bases not matched to a gene: 16. CDR3 in amino acids: CASSELNRGSNPSFF. CDR3 sequence (DNA): TGCGCCAGCAGTGAACTAAACAGGGGCTCTAATCCGTCTTTCTTT.

The chain joins TRBV3-1 (or the pseudogene TRBV3-2) to TRBJ1-5; unclear D gene. V dropped 1 base and J dropped 3 bases, with 7 bases sitting between them. The CDR3 is 14 residues long. From germline, CDR1 is LGHDT and CDR2 YNNKEL (reference sequence). The CDR3 region is CASSQGPFNQPQHF. CDR3 DNA sequence: TGTGCCAGCAGCCAAGGTCCTTTCAATCAGCCCCAGCATTTT.

The chain has TRBV12-5 and TRBJ2-2, with TRBD2 matching over 13 bases. The CDR3 runs to 17 residues. V shed 3 bases and J 5 bases; nucleotides not matched to a gene: 6. CDR1 and CDR2 (germline): LGHNT, FRNRAP. The CDR3 DNA follows: TGTGCTAGTGGTTTCGCCGGGACTAGCGGGATGACCGGGGAGCTGTTTTTT. It is translated as CASGFAGTSGMTGELFF. The full variable domain, with the rest looked up from reference TRBV12-5 and TRBJ2-2, is DARVTQTPRHKVTEMGQEVTMRCQPILGHNTVFWYRQTMMQGLELLAYFRNRAPLDDSGMPKDRFSAEMPDATLATLKIQPSEPRDSAVYFCASGFAGTSGMTGELFFGEGSRLTVL.

The chain combines TRBV5-1 with TRBJ1-1, with 8 bases lining up with TRBD1. CDR1 is SGHRS, CDR2 YFSETQ, per germline. CDR3 length: 15 residues. The V and J ends lost 4 bases and 3 bases, in that order; junction bases with no gene match: 8. The CDR3, as DNA: TGCGCCAGCAGCGCAGGACAGGGAGGGGACACTGAAGCTTTCTTT. Translation gives CASSAGQGGDTEAFF.

This chain links TRBV3-1 (or the pseudogene TRBV3-2) with TRBJ2-3; 7 bases line up with TRBD2. The CDR3 loop spans 14 amino acids. With V trimmed by 1 base and J by 5 bases, 3 bases remained unmatched. Germline V gene lookup returns CDR1 LGHDT and CDR2 YNNKEL (reference sequence). CDR3 sequence: CASSQGLAGDTQYF. In nucleotides, the CDR3 is TGTGCCAGCAGCCAAGGACTAGCTGGAGATACGCAGTATTTT.

The chain is built from TRBV3-1 (or the pseudogene TRBV3-2) and TRBJ1-3, with 7 bases lining up with TRBD1. Germline V CDR1 and CDR2: LGHDT, YNNKEL (reference sequence). The CDR3 is 14 amino acids. Germline trimming cut 5 bases from V and 2 bases from J; bases unmatched to any gene: 3. Here the CDR3 reads CASSLQGTGNTIYF. DNA of the CDR3: TGTGCCAGCAGCTTACAGGGGACTGGAAACACCATATATTTT.

V is TRBV7-9 and J is TRBJ2-7, with 7 bases identical to TRBD1. This CDR3 is built from 14 residues. Germline CDR1 is SEHNR and CDR2 is FQNEAQ (reference sequence). The V and J ends lost 5 bases and 3 bases, in that order; junction bases with no gene match: 7. The CDR3 coding sequence is TGTGCCAGCAGCACCACAGGGGTGGGCTACGAGCAGTACTTC. As protein: CASSTTGVGYEQYF.

The DNA for the CDR3 is TGTGCCAGCAGCTTAGCGTCAGGGCCCTACTTCTGGACGGGGGCCAACGTCCTGACTTTC. This gives the protein CASSLASGPYFWTGANVLTF. V gene TRBV7-2 combines with J gene TRBJ2-6; weak D call: TRBD1 (5 bases). V shed 0 bases and J shed 4 bases, with 22 bases lying between them. This CDR3 spans 20 amino acids. Germline V gives CDR1 SGHTA, CDR2 FQGNSA.

The V call is TRBV3-1 (or the pseudogene TRBV3-2), the J call TRBJ1-2; D is perhaps TRBD1 (5 bases). The CDR3 is 14 residues long. CDR1 LGHDT and CDR2 YNNKEL come from the germline V gene (reference sequence). V was shortened by 3 bases and J by 7 bases, with 15 bases between the two germline ends. Here the CDR3 reads CASSQARRGVGYTF. CDR3 coding DNA: TGTGCCAGCAGCCAGGCAAGGAGGGGAGTTGGCTACACCTTC.

The chain uses TRBV19 and TRBJ2-1; 9 nucleotides agree with TRBD2. In germline, CDR1 is LNHDA, CDR2 SQIVND (reference sequence). The CDR3 covers 14 residues. V was clipped by 3 bases and J by 9 bases; unmatched bases: 6. CDR3: CASSMGGRGPEQFF. The CDR3 coding sequence is TGTGCCAGTAGTATGGGCGGGAGGGGTCCTGAGCAGTTCTTC. Together with reference TRBV19 and TRBJ2-1, the CDR3 gives the full variable domain: DGGITQSPKYLFRKEGQNVTLSCEQNLNHDAMYWYRQDPGQGLRLIYYSQIVNDFQKGDIAEGYSVSREKKESFPLTVTSAQKNPTAFYLCASSMGGRGPEQFFGPGTRLTVL.

This clone was counted a few times. This chain joins TRBV19 and TRBJ1-5; D is ambiguous. Trimming left V 4 bases short and J 9 bases short, with 13 bases between. Germline V gives CDR1 LNHDA, CDR2 SQIVND (reference sequence). The CDR3 spans 13 residues. The CDR3 region is CASSKRDVGPQHF. The DNA for the CDR3 is TGTGCCAGTAGTAAACGGGATGTGGGGCCCCAGCATTTT.

The chain joins TRBV18 to TRBJ2-5, with D perhaps TRBD1 (6 bases). V lost 1 base and J lost 5, with 14 bases in between. Germline loops: CDR1 KGHSH, CDR2 LQKENI. CDR3 length: 15 residues. CDR3 amino acids: CASSPRQGQGETQYF. CDR3 coding DNA: TGTGCCAGCTCACCACGGCAGGGGCAGGGTGAGACCCAGTACTTC.

In nucleotides, the CDR3 is TGTGCCAGCAGACCAGACTCTCAGCCCCAGCATTTT. Its protein product is CASRPDSQPQHF. The chain has TRBV12-3 or TRBV12-4 and TRBJ1-5; D gene unclear. CDR3 size: 12 residues. Trimming left V 6 bases short and J 6 bases short, with 9 bases between.

The genes are TRBV5-5 and TRBJ2-7; 7 bases are a match to TRBD2. Per the germline V gene, CDR1 is SGHKS and CDR2 is YYEKEE (reference sequence). CDR3 size: 14 residues. The ends lost 3 bases at V and 5 bases at J; junction bases unmatched: 8. In DNA, the CDR3 is TGTGCCAGCAGCTGGGACTCGCGGGGGAACGAGCAGTACTTC. Its protein product is CASSWDSRGNEQYF.

The chain couples TRBV27 to TRBJ2-7, with a tentative D call TRBD1 (5 bases). The germline CDR1 and CDR2 sequences are MNHEY and SMNVEV (reference sequence). Trimming shortened V by 4 bases and J by 2 bases, and 12 bases separated the two germline ends. The CDR3 contains 14 residues. The DNA of the CDR3 is TGTGCCAGCAGTTCGTTAAGACAGACCTACGAGCAGTACTTC. It translates to CASSSLRQTYEQYF.

The chain uses TRBV18 and TRBJ1-1; 8 bases align to TRBD1. This CDR3 comprises 14 residues. Germline V CDR1 and CDR2: KGHSH, LQKENI. V shed 4 bases and J 6 bases; nucleotides not matched to a gene: 7. The CDR3 DNA follows: TGTGCCAGCTCACTCCTTACAGGGGGTTCTGAAGCTTTCTTT. Its protein is CASSLLTGGSEAFF.

This clone was counted a few times. The chain employs TRBV6-6 and TRBJ1-2; D gene ambiguous. CDR3 length equals 13 residues. V was shortened by 2 bases and J by 4 bases, with 8 bases between the two germline ends. Germline V lookup: CDR1 MNHNY, CDR2 SVGAGI (reference sequence). This chain's CDR3 is CASSYESGYGYTF. The CDR3 DNA reads as TGTGCCAGCAGTTACGAGAGCGGCTATGGCTACACCTTC.

The rearrangement joins TRBV7-6 to TRBJ2-2, with D possibly TRBD1 on 6 matching bases. The V end was cut by 5 bases, the J end by 4 bases, with 14 bases between. The CDR3 contains 15 residues. Germline values: CDR1 SGHVS, CDR2 FNYEAQ. CDR3 DNA: TGTGCCAGCAGCCCCAGGGGCGCGGGCACCGGGGAGCTGTTTTTT. Encoded protein: CASSPRGAGTGELFF.

The rearrangement joins TRBV11-3 to TRBJ2-2; a weak D match, TRBD1 (5 bases). Germline V gene data show CDR1 as SGHNT and CDR2 as YENEEA. The CDR3 has 16 residues. The V end was cut by 2 bases, the J end by 7 bases, with 17 bases between. The CDR3 DNA sequence: TGTGCCAGCAGCTTACCCTCGGCTAGGGGTCACGGGGAGCTGTTTTTT. It is translated as CASSLPSARGHGELFF.